What follows are 28 T cell receptor beta chains derived from one specimen sequenced in a study of post-analysis software for immune sequencing data. These receptors have no known antigen. TCR beta cDNA libraries included unique molecular identifiers. Using its own MiXCR run on the PCR reads, TCRdb lists one record per CDR3 protein. Of hundreds of thousands of distinct CDR3 sequences listed, around 27% are singletons. Study-wide findings and caveats: Patients used several TRBV segments, including TRBV5-6, TRBV5-1 and TRBV20-1, more often than controls.

What was sequenced was blood. The receptors here all came from a girl between 5 and 17 years old with multiple sclerosis.

Ten or more counts support this clonotype. The chain carries TRBV6-1 and TRBJ1-2; TRBD1 might be the D (6 bases). This CDR3 comprises 18 residues. From germline, CDR1 is MNHNS and CDR2 SASEGT. V shed 5 bases and J shed 5 bases, with 27 bases lying between them. The CDR3 region has the DNA TGTGCCAGCAGTCCGACCGAGTCCGGGACACAGGCACGATATGGCTACACCTTC. This translates into CASSPTESGTQARYGYTF.

As for this clonotype: This may be a read error: a much more frequent sequence differs by one nucleotide. The V gene is TRBV29-1, the J gene TRBJ2-1, with TRBD2 identical over 13 bases. The CDR3 spans 16 residues. The germline gives CDR1 SQVTM, CDR2 ANQGSEA. CDR3 sequence reads: CSVEVSGTSGIYERFF. In DNA form, the CDR3 reads TGCAGCGTTGAAGTAAGCGGGACTAGCGGGATCTATGAGCGGTTCTTC.

This clonotype was counted only a few times. V and J are TRBV7-2 and TRBJ2-3; 9 positions agree with TRBD1. This CDR3 has 14 residues. CDR1 and CDR2 (germline): SGHTA, FQGNSA. V shed 2 bases and J 5 bases; nucleotides not matched to a gene: 2. The CDR3 here is CASSLRTGEDTQYF. DNA of the CDR3: TGTGCCAGCAGCTTAAGGACAGGGGAAGATACGCAGTATTTT. The full variable domain, rest sourced from reference TRBV7-2 and TRBJ2-3, is GAGVSQSPSNKVTEKGKDVELRCDPISGHTALYWYRQSLGQGLEFLIYFQGNSAPDKSGLPSDRFSAERTGGSVSTLTIQRTQQEDSAVYLCASSLRTGEDTQYFGPGTRLTVL.

This clonotype was seen only a few times. The rearrangement links TRBV9 to TRBJ1-1; D unresolved. V lost 1 base and J 2 bases, leaving 9 bases between the germline ends. The CDR3 consists of 14 residues. CDR1 SGDLS and CDR2 YYNGEE come from the germline V gene. CDR3 in DNA: TGTGCCAGCAGCGTAAATACAGCCAACACTGAAGCTTTCTTT. This gives the protein CASSVNTANTEAFF.

This clonotype was observed a handful of times. The chain is built from TRBV7-2 and TRBJ2-1; TRBD2 agrees at 7 bases. Trimming at V came to 4 bases and at J to 6 bases, leaving 9 bases not matched to a gene. This CDR3 spans 15 amino acids. Germline V CDR1 and CDR2: SGHTA, FQGNSA. CDR3 sequence (DNA): TGTGCCAGCAGCTCCCGACTAGCTCTTCGCAATGAGCAGTTCTTC. This gives the protein CASSSRLALRNEQFF.

This clonotype has just a few counts. J is TRBJ2-4 and V is TRBV6-2 or TRBV6-3; D call uncertain. Deletions cut 0 bases from V and 0 bases from J, with 15 bases between. Per germline, CDR1 MNHEY and CDR2 SVGEGT. This CDR3 is 18 amino acids long. Here the CDR3 reads CASSYSMRHVLAKNIQYF. As DNA, the CDR3 is TGTGCCAGCAGTTACTCTATGCGGCACGTTCTAGCCAAAAACATTCAGTACTTC.

J is TRBJ1-1 and V is TRBV18; no clear D. Deletions cut 5 bases from V and 7 bases from J, with 11 bases between. This CDR3 has 12 residues. CDR1 is KGHSH, CDR2 LQKENI, per germline. This CDR3 reads CASSNNPIEAFF. In DNA form, the CDR3 reads TGTGCCAGCTCAAATAACCCAATTGAAGCTTTCTTT.

Turning to this clonotype: A junction boundary mismatches the germline segment, possibly from a read error. The chain couples TRBV27 to TRBJ2-1, with D possibly being TRBD2 (5 bases). Per germline, CDR1 MNHEY and CDR2 SMNVEV (reference sequence). This CDR3 region has 13 residues. CDR3 nucleotides: TGTGCCAGCAGCCCGAGGGCATACAGTGAGCAGTTCTTC. Translation: CASSPRAYSEQFF.

The chain is built from TRBV6-2 or TRBV6-3 and TRBJ2-7, with a possible D match to TRBD1 (6 bases). V was pared by 2 bases and J by 0 bases, with 8 bases between. Germline CDR1 MNHEY, CDR2 SVGEGT. There are 14 residues in the CDR3. CDR3 sequence reads: CASSYRDNSYEQYF. The CDR3 DNA reads as TGTGCCAGCAGTTACCGGGACAACTCCTACGAGCAGTACTTC.

DNA of the CDR3: TGCGCCAGCAGCTTGGAAGGGGACCCAAAATATGGCTACACCTTC. It is translated as CASSLEGDPKYGYTF. This chain joins TRBV5-1 and TRBJ1-2, with a tentative D call TRBD1 (5 bases). The germline CDR1 and CDR2 sequences are SGHRS and YFSETQ. V was clipped by 0 bases and J by 5 bases, with 14 bases between them. CDR3 length equals 15 residues. Combining the CDR3 with reference TRBV5-1 and TRBJ1-2 gives the whole variable domain KAGVTQTPRYLIKTRGQQVTLSCSPISGHRSVSWYQQTPGQGLQFLFEYFSETQRNKGNFPGRFSGRQFSNSRSEMNVSTLELGDSALYLCASSLEGDPKYGYTFGSGTRLTVV.

This clonotype was observed at least ten times. J is TRBJ2-7 and V is TRBV6-6; TRBD2 aligns across 7 bases. V shed 10 bases, J shed 0 bases, and the junction held 12 bases outside the gene matches. This CDR3 has 15 residues. Germline V gives CDR1 MNHNY, CDR2 SVGAGI (reference sequence). The CDR3 coding sequence is TGTGCCACCAGCTTGGGGCTAGCGGACTCCTACGAGCAGTACTTC. Translation: CATSLGLADSYEQYF.

The rearrangement joins TRBV7-2 to TRBJ2-5; either TRBD1 or TRBD2 may supply D (5 bases each). The germline V gene has CDR1 SGHTA and CDR2 FQGNSA. The CDR3 is 14 amino acids. Trimming shortened V by 5 bases and J by 4 bases, and 14 bases separated the two germline ends. In DNA form, the CDR3 reads TGTGCCAGCAGCCCGAGGGGAGCGCGAGAGACCCAGTACTTC. As protein: CASSPRGARETQYF.

This chain connects TRBV21-1 to TRBJ2-3; the listed D gene, TRBD1, was not tested against the DNA. TRBV21-1 is marked as a pseudogene. The CDR3 runs to 17 residues. CDR3 region: CASSKDSGPKGGDTQYF. In nucleotides, the CDR3 is TGTGCCAGCAGCAAAGACAGCGGACCCAAGGGCGGAGATACGCAGTATTTT.

On this clonotype itself: Sequence at one end of the junction differs from germline and may be a read error. This chain's CDR3 is CAGSYVSRSPWNEQFF. The CDR3 DNA follows: TGTGCCGGCAGTTACGTCTCGCGGAGCCCTTGGAATGAGCAGTTCTTC. The chain has TRBV6-5 and TRBJ2-1; no definite D call. In germline, CDR1 is MNHEY, CDR2 SVGAGI. CDR3 length: 16 residues.

In this sample, this clonotype turned up a few times. The V call is TRBV6-5, the J call TRBJ1-1; a possible D gene is TRBD1 (6 bases). The germline gives CDR1 MNHEY, CDR2 SVGAGI. The CDR3 length is 14 residues. V lost 7 bases and J 11 bases, leaving 23 bases between the germline ends. Here the CDR3 reads CASTPQPTGLRAFF. The CDR3 DNA sequence: TGTGCCAGCACCCCCCAGCCCACAGGGTTGAGGGCTTTCTTT.

This clonotype was seen a few times. The chain has TRBV20-1 and TRBJ2-7; D gene unclear. V lost 5 bases to trimming and J lost 2 bases, with 10 bases between them. This CDR3 is built from 12 residues. CDR1 is DFQATT, CDR2 SNEGSKA, per germline (reference sequence). This CDR3 reads CSAWQLTYEQYF. For the CDR3, the DNA is TGCAGTGCTTGGCAGCTAACCTACGAGCAGTACTTC.

As for this clonotype: The junction does not match germline at one end; this may be a read error. This rearrangement joins TRBV6-5 to TRBJ1-5, with 9 bases matching TRBD1. This CDR3 contains 16 residues. CDR1 MNHEY and CDR2 SVGAGI come from the germline V gene. CDR3 amino acids: CASRDTGGWGNQPQHF. The CDR3 DNA sequence: TGTGCCAGCAGGGATACAGGGGGCTGGGGCAATCAACCCCAGCATTTT.

The gene calls are TRBV7-2 and TRBJ2-7, with TRBD2 as a possible D gene (5 bases). Trimming took off 2 bases at V and 1 base at J, with 9 bases between the two ends. CDR1 and CDR2 from the germline V gene are SGHTA and FQGNSA. CDR3 length equals 14 residues. The CDR3 region is CASSLPQRSYEQYF. CDR3 nucleotide sequence: TGTGCCAGCAGCTTACCTCAGCGGTCCTACGAGCAGTACTTC. The full variable domain, completed using reference TRBV7-2 and TRBJ2-7, is GAGVSQSPSNKVTEKGKDVELRCDPISGHTALYWYRQSLGQGLEFLIYFQGNSAPDKSGLPSDRFSAERTGGSVSTLTIQRTQQEDSAVYLCASSLPQRSYEQYFGPGTRLTVT.

The sample holds a few counts of this clonotype. The V and J genes are TRBV28 and TRBJ2-1, with D perhaps TRBD2 (5 bases). V lost 6 bases and J 4 bases, leaving 13 bases between the germline ends. The germline V gene encodes CDR1 MDHEN and CDR2 SYDVKM. The CDR3 is made up of 14 amino acids. CDR3 DNA sequence: TGTGCCAGCAGCCCGGAGGAGCGGTACAATGAGCAGTTCTTC. Translated, it gives CASSPEERYNEQFF.

This clonotype has at least ten counts. The chain combines TRBV29-1 with TRBJ2-7, with TRBD2 matching over 13 bases. Germline V gives CDR1 SQVTM, CDR2 ANQGSEA. The CDR3 covers 13 residues. V was pared by 5 bases and J by 3 bases, with 1 base of the junction left unmatched. The CDR3 here is CSVRTSGSYEQYF. CDR3 DNA sequence: TGCAGCGTTAGGACTAGCGGGAGCTACGAGCAGTACTTC.

The rearrangement joins TRBV7-2 to TRBJ1-2; 9 bases are a match to TRBD1. Germline V gene data show CDR1 as SGHTA and CDR2 as FQGNSA. The ends lost 5 bases at V and 5 bases at J; junction bases unmatched: 9. The CDR3 contains 15 residues. The DNA for the CDR3 is TGTGCCAGCAGCATCCCTACCGGGACAGGGTATGGCTACACCTTC. Its translation: CASSIPTGTGYGYTF.

In DNA, the CDR3 is TGTGCCAGCAGCGTAGATCGGGGACAGGGGGGGAGCGGCTACACCTTC. It yields the protein CASSVDRGQGGSGYTF. This sequence joins TRBV9 and TRBJ1-2, with 11 bases fitting TRBD1. CDR1 is SGDLS and CDR2 is YYNGEE in the germline V gene. The CDR3 contains 16 residues. V lost 0 bases to trimming and J lost 8 bases; unmatched junction nucleotides: 9.

This chain joins TRBV7-2 and TRBJ2-5; 12 positions match TRBD2. The end of the DNA is better explained by TRBJ2-7, so the J call may be wrong. The CDR3 is 14 amino acids. Germline-derived CDR1 and CDR2 are SGHTA and FQGNSA. The CDR3 sequence is CASSLALAGGEQYF. The CDR3 DNA reads TGTGCCAGCAGCTTAGCACTAGCGGGAGGCGAGCAGTACTTC.

This clonotype has ten or more counts. The chain employs TRBV29-1 and TRBJ2-1, with TRBD2 identical over 12 bases. V shed 6 bases, J shed 1 base, and the junction held 4 bases outside the gene matches. Germline CDR1 and CDR2: SQVTM and ANQGSEA. This CDR3 spans 15 amino acids. CDR3 protein: CSVGLAGRSYNEQFF. The CDR3 DNA follows: TGCAGCGTAGGACTAGCGGGACGTTCCTACAATGAGCAGTTCTTC.

This clonotype was observed a handful of times. The chain combines TRBV29-1 with TRBJ1-1; D is ambiguous. Germline assignment: CDR1 SQVTM and CDR2 ANQGSEA. CDR3 size: 13 residues. The V end lost 3 bases, the J end lost 2 bases, and 10 bases lay between the germline ends. CDR3 coding DNA: TGCAGCGTTGACACCATCCGAAACACTGAAGCTTTCTTT. This translates into CSVDTIRNTEAFF.

CDR3 DNA: TGCGCCAGCAGCCAAGGCGCTGCGCAGTATTTT. This gives the protein CASSQGAAQYF. The rearrangement joins TRBV4-1 to TRBJ2-3; D not certain. Germline values: CDR1 MGHRA, CDR2 YSYEKL. V gave up 1 base and J gave up 10 bases, with 6 bases separating them. The CDR3 runs 11 residues.

The sample holds one count of this clonotype. The chain uses TRBV6-2 or TRBV6-3 and TRBJ2-7, with 12 bases matching TRBD2. Germline V CDR1 and CDR2: MNHEY, SVGEGT. The trim removed 0 bases at V and 7 bases at J, leaving 4 bases unmatched. The CDR3 is made up of 15 amino acids. CDR3 bases: TGTGCCAGCAGTTACTCGACTAGCGGGAGTGTTGAGCAGTACTTC. Its translation is CASSYSTSGSVEQYF.

This clonotype was detected only a few times. The V call is TRBV20-1, the J call TRBJ1-5; 9 bases agree with TRBD1. V gave up 6 bases and J gave up 4 bases; unmatched junction bases: 10. From germline, CDR1 is DFQATT and CDR2 SNEGSKA (reference sequence). The CDR3 contains 15 residues. The CDR3 DNA is TGCAGTGCGACACGACTGGGACAGGGAAATCAGCCCCAGCATTTT. It is translated as CSATRLGQGNQPQHF.